This T cell receptor beta chain is drawn from a study of vaccination effects on CD4 cells after COVID-19. General study points: The study found marked clonal contraction of infection- and vaccine-induced clones late after vaccination. Most post-vaccine spike-reactive clones in convalescents were new, not infection-derived. Recruitment yielded few convalescent patients, and the study had no early post-infection timepoints.

Assay used: immunoSEQ multiplex PCR; TCRdb lists only in-frame clones, some missing. The table has around 28,000 clones, roughly 72% seen once. ViraFEST assay sequencing came after antigen-specific CD4+ T cells were expanded with viral peptide pools. Having been cultured for less than 13 days, the cells underwent CD4+ T cell isolation. Sometime from March through December 2020, the person acquired a SARS-CoV-2 infection that PCR confirmed. Half-medium changes using IL-2 medium occurred on days 3 and 7. This CDR3 has 12 amino acids. V was clipped by 9 bases and J by 11 bases, with 20 bases between them. Germline assignment: CDR1 SGHNT and CDR2 YYREEE (reference sequence). Note on this clone: Its antigen is undetermined.

The input for sequencing was CD4+ T cells from PBMCs cultured with SARS-CoV-2 spike peptides, taken before COVID-19 vaccination. J is TRBJ1-1 and V is TRBV5-4; D perhaps matches TRBD1 (6 bases). This receptor was taken from a human donor who had a prior SARS-CoV-2 infection. The CDR3 region is CATELTGGLAFF. The CDR3 nucleotides read TGTGCCACTGAACTGACCGGGGGGCTGGCTTTCTTT.